This is a list of T cell receptor beta chains from one sample in a study of blood T cell repertoires in COVID-19. The data were produced by immunoSEQ multiplex PCR, yet TCRdb's version contains in-frame clones alone and is incomplete. Of under 300,000 clones listed, 79% were seen once; the top ten hold under 4.5%. The sample consisted of peripheral blood. The receptors were gathered from a woman between 40 and 50 years old with active or convalescent COVID-19. Each CDR3 is given without its conserved first and last residue. The D gene is left open where the match is weak.

CDR3,V,length,D
ASRKGTGLSGNTIY,TRBV7-9,14,TRBD1
ASSSQGAAETQY,TRBV2,12,TRBD1
ASSHGQGGLTDTQY,TRBV5-1,14,TRBD1
ASSIQGRGGQPQH,TRBV19,13,NA
ASKDSYNSPLH,TRBV28,11,NA
ASSLEGAPNQPQH,TRBV11-2,13,NA
SVVVGEKLF,TRBV29-1,9,NA
ASSDRAGDQETQY,TRBV10-1,13,TRBD2
ASSLSGTAYNEQF,TRBV7-9,13,TRBD1
ASSFVESEAF,TRBV12-1,10,NA
ASSLSGNTIY,TRBV5-4,10,NA
ASSESTGLAGGPDEQF,TRBV10-2,16,TRBD2
AIMAREAYGYT,TRBV10-3,11,NA
ASSTDRGAEAF,TRBV11-2,11,TRBD1
ASSTGQGSTEAF,TRBV5-1,12,TRBD1
ASLSEGGHT,TRBV11-2,9,NA
ASSFGGNEKLF,TRBV5-6,11,NA
ASSRRGQGETEAF,TRBV4-1,13,TRBD1
ASSLQGAHGANVLT,TRBV5-4,14,TRBD1
ASSLRNGYT,TRBV7-9,9,NA
ASSQTSGTGQPQH,TRBV11-2,13,TRBD1
ASSFSGGRLTDTQY,TRBV11-2,14,TRBD2